Below are 5 T cell receptor beta chains sequenced from a single sample in a study of T cells after yellow fever vaccination. TCRdb redid the calling of the 5' RACE reads with MiXCR, one entry per CDR3 protein. The sample consists of almost 600,000 distinct CDR3 sequences, roughly 13% of them appearing once. The sample here was PBMCs, taken on the day of the yellow fever booster vaccination. These receptors were taken from a man aged 25 to 40 who received the YFV17D yellow fever vaccine.

This clonotype was counted only a few times. The chain carries TRBV5-1 and TRBJ2-5; D is possibly TRBD1 (7 bases). The CDR3 covers 15 residues. Germline CDR1 reads SGHRS; CDR2 reads YFSETQ. The V and J ends lost 4 bases and 5 bases respectively, with 18 bases between them. The CDR3 nucleotides are TGCGCCAGCAGCGGGGGGCAGGGGGTCCATGAGACCCAGTACTTC. Protein: CASSGGQGVHETQYF.

This chain uses TRBV10-3 with TRBJ1-2; the D is unclear. Looked up from germline, CDR1 is ENHRY and CDR2 is SYGVKD. The CDR3 has 12 residues. The V gene lost 2 bases and the J gene lost 2 bases, with 3 bases spanning the gap. CDR3 DNA: TGTGCCATCAGTGAGAACAACTATGGCTACACCTTC. Translating it yields CAISENNYGYTF.

This clonotype was picked up a small number of times. V usage is TRBV29-1 and J usage is TRBJ2-7; TRBD1 is a possible D gene (8 bases). Trimming took 7 bases from V and 3 from J, leaving 22 bases between them. This CDR3 contains 15 residues. Germline V CDR1 and CDR2: SQVTM, ANQGSEA. The CDR3 DNA reads TGCAGCGCCGCGGGGAGGGGACAGGCATTCTACGAGCAGTACTTC. Protein product: CSAAGRGQAFYEQYF.

There are a few counts of this clonotype. This chain uses TRBV20-1 with TRBJ1-2; TRBD1 aligns across 8 bases. Germline-derived CDR1 and CDR2 are DFQATT and SNEGSKA (reference sequence). CDR3 length: 13 residues. V was pared by 3 bases and J by 7 bases, with 7 bases of the junction left unmatched. The CDR3 DNA follows: TGCAGTGCTAGGCCTTGGACAGGGACTGGCTACACCTTC. This translates into CSARPWTGTGYTF.

The gene calls are TRBV7-2 and TRBJ2-2; D is uncertain. Germline values: CDR1 SGHTA, CDR2 FQGNSA. The length of the CDR3 is 15 residues. The V end was cut by 5 bases, the J end by 6 bases, with 16 bases between. The CDR3 is CASSLRVSSAGELFF. The CDR3 DNA follows: TGTGCCAGCAGCCTGAGAGTGAGCTCAGCCGGGGAGCTGTTTTTT.